This T cell receptor (beta chain) was sequenced for a study of T-cell reconstitution after alpha-beta-depleted transplantation in children. Regarding the study as a whole: Most T-cell counts and diversity one year after the transplant came from T cells that were newly produced.

In regard to this clonotype: Its specificity is not known.

Trimming stripped 3 bases from V and 5 bases from J, with 14 bases between. The CDR3 loop spans 13 amino acids. Per germline, CDR1 DFQATT and CDR2 SNEGSKA (reference sequence). Unique molecular identifiers tagged the TCRbeta library. TCRdb reanalysed the PCR reads using MiXCR and keeps one entry per CDR3 protein. The table shows some 200,000 distinct CDR3 sequences, with roughly 8.1% occurring only once. This clonotype was sampled from a male patient between 2 and 9 years old who had a stem cell transplant for acute myeloid leukemia, so the T cells may come from the graft donor. The sequenced sample was PBMCs, mostly from graft donor cells, obtained 360 days after TCRalphabeta/CD19-depleted stem cell transplant. The chain combines TRBV20-1 with TRBJ2-7, with a tentative D call TRBD1 (5 bases). CDR3 in amino acids: CSASQGAKDEQYF. CDR3 nucleotides: TGCAGTGCTAGCCAAGGGGCGAAGGACGAGCAGTACTTC.